This is a list of T cell receptor beta chains from one sample in a study of cytomegalovirus exposure and HLA in healthy donors. The repertoire was sequenced with immunoSEQ multiplex PCR; TCRdb's copy has only in-frame clones and lacks some. The sample has a few hundred thousand clones, just over 90% seen once. The sample consisted of PBMCs. The source is a woman aged 18-29 years in good health and CMV-seronegative. Both conserved end residues are part of each CDR3. The order of the fields is D gene, clone size, J gene, V gene, CDR3 DNA, CDR3 protein. The D gene is left open where the match is weak. The size entry is marked missing in some rows and otherwise reads once, few, many or a size class.

d_call: TRBD2
clone_size: few
j_call: TRBJ2-5
v_call: TRBV11-1
cdr3_nt: TGTGCCAGCAGCTTGGGCGGGAGTACGGAGACCCAGTACTTC
cdr3_aa: CASSLGGSTETQYF

d_call: -
clone_size: few
j_call: TRBJ1-2
v_call: TRBV7-9
cdr3_nt: TGTGCCAGCAGCTTTCCAGGGAACTATGGCTACACCTTC
cdr3_aa: CASSFPGNYGYTF

d_call: TRBD2
clone_size: few
j_call: TRBJ2-7
v_call: TRBV4-1
cdr3_nt: TGCGCCAGCAGCCAGGGAGCGGGAGGGGAGTACGAGCAGTACTTC
cdr3_aa: CASSQGAGGEYEQYF

d_call: TRBD1
clone_size: -
j_call: TRBJ2-3
v_call: TRBV6-5
cdr3_nt: TGTGCCAGCAGAGAGACAGGGGCAGATACGCAGTATTTT
cdr3_aa: CASRETGADTQYF

d_call: -
clone_size: -
j_call: TRBJ1-4
v_call: TRBV19
cdr3_nt: TGTGCCAGTAGTATGCGGACGGAGGGTGAAAAACTGTTTTTT
cdr3_aa: CASSMRTEGEKLFF

d_call: -
clone_size: -
j_call: TRBJ2-1
v_call: TRBV19
cdr3_nt: TGTGCCACTCTAGGGTTTGGGGGCGGTTACAATGAGCAGTTCTTC
cdr3_aa: CATLGFGGGYNEQFF

d_call: -
clone_size: -
j_call: TRBJ2-5
v_call: TRBV30
cdr3_nt: TGTGCCTGGATGGGGGGGCCTCAAGAGACCCAGTACTTC
cdr3_aa: CAWMGGPQETQYF

d_call: TRBD1
clone_size: -
j_call: TRBJ1-2
v_call: TRBV5-8
cdr3_nt: TGTGCCAGCAGCTTGAGAACAGGGGGCATAGTGAACTATGGCTACACCTTC
cdr3_aa: CASSLRTGGIVNYGYTF

d_call: -
clone_size: once
j_call: TRBJ1-2
v_call: TRBV10-3
cdr3_nt: TGTGCCATCAGTGAGGAACAGGGATCTAACTATGGCTACACCTTC
cdr3_aa: CAISEEQGSNYGYTF

d_call: TRBD1
clone_size: -
j_call: TRBJ1-1
v_call: TRBV10-3
cdr3_nt: TGTGCCATCACCTCTGGAGAGGACAGGGGTCTCGGAGCTTTCTTT
cdr3_aa: CAITSGEDRGLGAFF

d_call: -
clone_size: -
j_call: TRBJ2-7
v_call: TRBV27
cdr3_nt: TGTGCCAGCAGTTTATCAAGGGGGGGGTACGAAGAGCAGTACTTC
cdr3_aa: CASSLSRGGYEEQYF

d_call: TRBD1
clone_size: -
j_call: TRBJ1-3
v_call: TRBV10-3
cdr3_nt: TGTGCCATCAGTGAAGAGGGGGCAAACTCTGGAAACACCATATATTTT
cdr3_aa: CAISEEGANSGNTIYF

d_call: TRBD1
clone_size: -
j_call: TRBJ1-6
v_call: TRBV9
cdr3_nt: TGTGCCAGCAGCACGGGGGCGCGGGACAGAAATTCACCCCTCCACTTT
cdr3_aa: CASSTGARDRNSPLHF

d_call: TRBD2
clone_size: -
j_call: TRBJ2-3
v_call: TRBV7-2
cdr3_nt: TGTGCCAGCAGCCCCGGGACTAGCGGGAGGACAGATACGCAGTATTTT
cdr3_aa: CASSPGTSGRTDTQYF

d_call: TRBD2
clone_size: -
j_call: TRBJ2-1
v_call: TRBV14
cdr3_nt: TGTGCCAGCAGCCAATCTAGCGGGGGGGTAGCGGGAATGAACAATGAGCAGTTCTTC
cdr3_aa: CASSQSSGGVAGMNNEQFF

d_call: TRBD1
clone_size: -
j_call: TRBJ1-2
v_call: TRBV5-1
cdr3_nt: TGCGCCAGCAGCTTAATCGGCGGGGACAGGGCACTTGGTGGCTACACCTTC
cdr3_aa: CASSLIGGDRALGGYTF

d_call: -
clone_size: -
j_call: TRBJ2-7
v_call: TRBV5-1
cdr3_nt: TGCGCCAGCGGAAGAATCGCAGGAACCTACGAGCAGTACTTC
cdr3_aa: CASGRIAGTYEQYF

d_call: -
clone_size: -
j_call: TRBJ2-2
v_call: TRBV5-1
cdr3_nt: TGCGCCAGCAGCTTGTGGGGACTCCAAAGTGGCGGGGAGCTGTTTTTT
cdr3_aa: CASSLWGLQSGGELFF

d_call: TRBD1
clone_size: -
j_call: TRBJ2-7
v_call: TRBV30
cdr3_nt: TGTGCCTGGAGGTTCGGGACAGTCGCCTACGAGCAGTACTTC
cdr3_aa: CAWRFGTVAYEQYF

d_call: -
clone_size: -
j_call: TRBJ2-1
v_call: TRBV27
cdr3_nt: TGTGCCAGCAGTCATATACCCCACGGAGGCAATGAGCAGTTCTTC
cdr3_aa: CASSHIPHGGNEQFF

d_call: TRBD2
clone_size: -
j_call: TRBJ2-2
v_call: TRBV5-5
cdr3_nt: TGTGCCAGCAGCCTGAGGGAACTAGCGGGAGGCTCAAACACCGGGGAGCTGTTTTTT
cdr3_aa: CASSLRELAGGSNTGELFF

d_call: TRBD2
clone_size: once
j_call: TRBJ2-7
v_call: TRBV19
cdr3_nt: TGTGCCAGTAGTATATCAGCGGGGGCCCCCTACGAGCAGTACTTC
cdr3_aa: CASSISAGAPYEQYF

d_call: TRBD1
clone_size: -
j_call: TRBJ1-4
v_call: TRBV9
cdr3_nt: TGTGCCAGCAGCGTAGTGACAGGGGATGAAAAACTGTTTTTT
cdr3_aa: CASSVVTGDEKLFF

d_call: -
clone_size: -
j_call: TRBJ2-7
v_call: TRBV27
cdr3_nt: TGTGCCAGCAGTTCCGCGGGACCTTTAGGGGAGCAGTACTTC
cdr3_aa: CASSSAGPLGEQYF

d_call: -
clone_size: -
j_call: TRBJ1-2
v_call: TRBV28
cdr3_nt: TGTGCCAGCAGCCCTACCACCCCATCTGGAGGTGGCTACACCTTC
cdr3_aa: CASSPTTPSGGGYTF

d_call: -
clone_size: once
j_call: TRBJ1-2
v_call: TRBV19
cdr3_nt: TGTGCCTCCCGGGGGGAGGGGCCGGGCACCTTC
cdr3_aa: CASRGEGPGTF

d_call: -
clone_size: -
j_call: TRBJ2-7
v_call: TRBV6-6
cdr3_nt: TGTGCCAGCAGTAGCTCTGAGGTTGCAGGGCTGTACTTC
cdr3_aa: CASSSSEVAGLYF

d_call: TRBD1
clone_size: once
j_call: TRBJ2-3
v_call: TRBV7-3
cdr3_nt: TGTGCCAGCAGCTTAACGCTGACAGGGGTAGATACGCAGTATTTT
cdr3_aa: CASSLTLTGVDTQYF

d_call: TRBD1
clone_size: -
j_call: TRBJ1-4
v_call: TRBV19
cdr3_nt: TGTGCCAGTAGTATCCCGGGACAGATCGAAAAACTGTTTTTT
cdr3_aa: CASSIPGQIEKLFF

d_call: TRBD1
clone_size: -
j_call: TRBJ2-5
v_call: TRBV7-7
cdr3_nt: TGTGCTAGCAGCCGACAGGGAACGAGAGAGACCCAGTACTTC
cdr3_aa: CASSRQGTRETQYF

d_call: TRBD2
clone_size: -
j_call: TRBJ2-7
v_call: TRBV27
cdr3_nt: TGTGCCAGCAGAGCCTTTTGGACTAGAGGTAACCAAGCCTACGAGCAGTACTTC
cdr3_aa: CASRAFWTRGNQAYEQYF

d_call: TRBD1
clone_size: -
j_call: TRBJ2-1
v_call: TRBV7-7
cdr3_nt: TGTGCCAGCAGCTTGGGACAGGGAGGGAATGAGCAGTTCTTC
cdr3_aa: CASSLGQGGNEQFF

d_call: TRBD2
clone_size: once
j_call: TRBJ2-1
v_call: TRBV5-5
cdr3_nt: TGTGCCAGCAGCTTAAGACTAGCGGGCCTTTCCTCCTACAATGAGCAGTTCTTC
cdr3_aa: CASSLRLAGLSSYNEQFF

d_call: -
clone_size: -
j_call: TRBJ2-3
v_call: TRBV29-1
cdr3_nt: TGCAGCGGGAGTTTGGATACGCAGTATTTT
cdr3_aa: CSGSLDTQYF

d_call: -
clone_size: -
j_call: TRBJ2-7
v_call: TRBV19
cdr3_nt: TGTGCCAGTAGTATAGCGGGGAGCTCCTACGAGCAGTACTTC
cdr3_aa: CASSIAGSSYEQYF

d_call: TRBD1
clone_size: -
j_call: TRBJ1-5
v_call: TRBV18
cdr3_nt: TGTGCCAGCTCACCAAGTCCCGGACAGGGGGTACGGCCCCAGCATTTT
cdr3_aa: CASSPSPGQGVRPQHF

d_call: TRBD1
clone_size: -
j_call: TRBJ2-7
v_call: TRBV19
cdr3_nt: TGTGCCAGTCGGACAGGACGTAACTACGAGCAGTACTTC
cdr3_aa: CASRTGRNYEQYF

d_call: TRBD2
clone_size: -
j_call: TRBJ2-1
v_call: TRBV9
cdr3_nt: TGTGCCAGCAGCGGACCGGGACTAGCGGGAGGGAGCTCCTACAATGAGCAGTTCTTC
cdr3_aa: CASSGPGLAGGSSYNEQFF

d_call: -
clone_size: few
j_call: TRBJ1-1
v_call: TRBV27
cdr3_nt: TGTGCCAGCAGTTGGACATCGAACACTGAAGCTTTCTTT
cdr3_aa: CASSWTSNTEAFF

d_call: -
clone_size: -
j_call: TRBJ1-1
v_call: TRBV19
cdr3_nt: TGTGCCAGTAGTATCGAGGTGAACACTGAAGCTTTCTTT
cdr3_aa: CASSIEVNTEAFF

d_call: -
clone_size: -
j_call: TRBJ2-1
v_call: TRBV9
cdr3_nt: TGTGCCAGCAGCCCCGTCCGAATAGCCTACAATGAGCAGTTCTTC
cdr3_aa: CASSPVRIAYNEQFF

d_call: TRBD1
clone_size: -
j_call: TRBJ1-5
v_call: TRBV28
cdr3_nt: TGTGCCACCGAGTGGACAGGCTATAGCAATCAGCCCCAGCATTTT
cdr3_aa: CATEWTGYSNQPQHF

d_call: -
clone_size: -
j_call: TRBJ1-2
v_call: TRBV30
cdr3_nt: TGTGCCTGGAGTGAATCCCTAACGGGTGCTAACTATGGCTACACCTTC
cdr3_aa: CAWSESLTGANYGYTF

d_call: -
clone_size: once
j_call: TRBJ2-7
v_call: TRBV5-1
cdr3_nt: TGCGCCAGCAGCGTAGACAGTTACGAGCAGTACTTC
cdr3_aa: CASSVDSYEQYF

d_call: TRBD1
clone_size: -
j_call: TRBJ1-4
v_call: TRBV15
cdr3_nt: TGTGCCACCAGCAGAGAGCCGAGACGACAGGGGCTTGAAAAACTGTTTTTT
cdr3_aa: CATSREPRRQGLEKLFF

d_call: TRBD2
clone_size: -
j_call: TRBJ2-7
v_call: TRBV6-6
cdr3_nt: TGTGCCAGCAGTTACCCGGGGAGGGCCATAGACCACGAGCAGTACTTC
cdr3_aa: CASSYPGRAIDHEQYF

d_call: -
clone_size: -
j_call: TRBJ1-1
v_call: TRBV5-1
cdr3_nt: TGCGCCAGCAGCTTCTTAGGGGTAGACGGTTTCTTT
cdr3_aa: CASSFLGVDGFF

d_call: TRBD2
clone_size: -
j_call: TRBJ2-7
v_call: TRBV11-2
cdr3_nt: TGTGCCAGCAGACAGTCTAGCGGGAGTCGCGAGCAGTACTTC
cdr3_aa: CASRQSSGSREQYF

d_call: TRBD2
clone_size: -
j_call: TRBJ2-7
v_call: TRBV18
cdr3_nt: TGTGCCAGCTCACCCCTCGGACTAGCGGGAGAGTACGAGCAGTACTTC
cdr3_aa: CASSPLGLAGEYEQYF

d_call: -
clone_size: -
j_call: TRBJ1-2
v_call: TRBV9
cdr3_nt: TGTGCCAGCAGCGTAGGCGGGGGGCTCTATGGCTACACCTTC
cdr3_aa: CASSVGGGLYGYTF